The 22 T cell receptor beta chains below all came from one sample that was sequenced in a study of blood T cell repertoires in COVID-19. The protocol was immunoSEQ multiplex PCR, while the TCRdb copy is restricted to in-frame clones and leaves out a portion. Among roughly 120,000 clones listed, about 80% were seen once. Source material: peripheral blood. The receptors here all came from a man between 65 and 85 years old with active or convalescent COVID-19.

This clone appeared a single time. This sequence joins TRBV6-1 and TRBJ2-7; TRBD2 matches 8 bases. The J segment lost 2 bases and the V segment lost 3 bases, leaving 9 bases of the junction unmatched. Per the germline V gene, CDR1 is MNHNS and CDR2 is SASEGT. The CDR3 has 16 residues. The CDR3 loop is CASSDLSGGFTYEQYF. DNA for the CDR3: TGTGCCAGCAGTGATCTCAGCGGGGGATTCACCTACGAGCAGTACTTC.

This chain joins TRBV4-2 and TRBJ2-7; 7 nucleotides align to TRBD1. Losses at the gene ends were 1 base for V and 0 bases for J; bases not matched to a gene: 0. CDR1 and CDR2 from the germline V gene are LGHNA and YNFKEQ. This CDR3 has 14 amino acids. The DNA of the CDR3 is TGTGCCAGCAGCCAAGGGGACAGCTCCTACGAGCAGTACTTC. Translation: CASSQGDSSYEQYF.

In its sample, this clone was seen a few times. This sequence joins TRBV19 and TRBJ2-7; 13 bases agree with TRBD2. Unmatched junction bases numbered 9, after V lost 4 bases and J lost 6 bases. The CDR3 consists of 16 residues. Per germline, CDR1 LNHDA and CDR2 SQIVND (reference sequence). CDR3 region: CASSRLAGGGVAEQYF. In nucleotides, the CDR3 is TGTGCCAGTAGTAGACTAGCGGGAGGCGGGGTCGCCGAGCAGTACTTC.

This clone was seen only a few times. The chain links TRBV12-2 to TRBJ2-1; the table's D gene call, TRBD2, was not cross checked with the DNA. TRBV12-2 represents a pseudogene. The length of the CDR3 is 16 residues. The CDR3 DNA reads TGTGCAAGTCGCTTATTTCGGCTAGCGGGTAACAATGAGCAGTTCTTC. This sequence encodes CASRLFRLAGNNEQFF.

This clone was observed a few times. The DNA for the CDR3 is TGCGCCAGCAGCTTGGATGGGACAGTATTCAACTATGGCTACACCTTC. This translates into CASSLDGTVFNYGYTF. V is TRBV5-1 and J is TRBJ1-2; 7 bases are shared with TRBD1. The J segment lost 2 bases and the V segment lost 0 bases, leaving 7 bases of the junction unmatched. Germline V gives CDR1 SGHRS, CDR2 YFSETQ. The CDR3 sequence is 16 residues long.

This clone was found once. The V gene is TRBV30, the J gene TRBJ1-6; weak D call: TRBD1 (6 bases). Trimming left V 2 bases short and J 10 bases short, with 12 bases between. Per germline, CDR1 GTSNPN and CDR2 SVGIG (reference sequence). The CDR3 extends over 13 amino acids. In nucleotides, the CDR3 is TGTGCCTGGAGTAAAGGGACACCATCACCCCTCCACTTT. Translating gives CAWSKGTPSPLHF. Filled out from reference TRBV30 and TRBJ1-6, the complete variable domain reads SQTIHQWPATLVQPVGSPLSLECTVEGTSNPNLYWYRQAAGRGLQLLFYSVGIGQISSEVPQNLSASRPQDRQFILSSKKLLLSDSGFYLCAWSKGTPSPLHFGNGTRLTVT.

The chain is built from TRBV5-1 and TRBJ2-3; 9 bases map to TRBD2. Germline V gene data show CDR1 as SGHRS and CDR2 as YFSETQ. V shed 0 bases, J shed 2 bases, and the junction held 4 bases outside the gene matches. The CDR3 length is 16 residues. The chain's CDR3 is CASSLVGTSPTDTQYF. The CDR3, as DNA: TGCGCCAGCAGCTTGGTAGGGACTAGCCCCACAGATACGCAGTATTTT.

This chain links TRBV7-9 with TRBJ2-1; TRBD1 matches 9 bases. The CDR3 totals 17 residues. Germline CDR1 SEHNR, CDR2 FQNEAQ (reference sequence). After removal of 5 bases from V and 6 bases from J, the junction contained 14 bases not matched to a gene. The CDR3 region has the DNA TGTGCCAGCAGCCCTATTCGTCCCGGGACAGGGACCAATGAGCAGTTCTTC. Amino acid sequence: CASSPIRPGTGTNEQFF.

The chain combines TRBV15 with TRBJ2-7; maybe TRBD2 (5 bases). CDR3 length: 17 amino acids. V was pared by 3 bases and J by 2 bases, with 20 bases between. Germline CDR1 is LNHNV and CDR2 is YYDKDF (reference sequence). The CDR3 nucleotides read TGTGCCACCAGCAGGAAACCTTTGACGGGGTTTACCTACGAGCAGTACTTC. It is translated as CATSRKPLTGFTYEQYF.

This clone was counted a single time. The chain joins TRBV11-3 to TRBJ2-1; 7 bases are shared with TRBD2. Germline CDR1 SGHNT, CDR2 YENEEA. CDR3 length: 14 amino acids. The trim removed 5 bases at V and 2 bases at J, leaving 3 bases unmatched. The CDR3 spells CASSAGVPYNEQFF. The CDR3 DNA reads TGTGCCAGCAGCGCGGGGGTCCCCTACAATGAGCAGTTCTTC.

This clone was seen just once. The chain uses TRBV28 and TRBJ1-1, with D tentatively TRBD1 (5 bases). CDR1 is MDHEN, CDR2 SYDVKM, per germline. V was shortened by 4 bases and J by 0 bases, with 6 bases between the two germline ends. The CDR3 is 13 residues long. The CDR3 reads CASSSGMNTEAFF. The CDR3 bases are TGTGCCAGCAGTTCAGGGATGAACACTGAAGCTTTCTTT.

A single count supports this clone. The chain couples TRBV5-8 to TRBJ1-5, with TRBD1 as a possible D gene (5 bases). CDR1 is SGHTS and CDR2 is YDEGEE in the germline V gene. V lost 2 bases to trimming and J lost 2 bases, with 14 bases between them. The CDR3 is made up of 16 amino acids. The CDR3: CASSLRSGNGNQPQHF. As DNA, the CDR3 is TGTGCCAGCAGCTTAAGGTCAGGGAATGGCAATCAGCCCCAGCATTTT.

This rearrangement joins TRBV7-3 to TRBJ2-3, with D hard to call. V gave up 2 bases and J gave up 4 bases, with 7 bases separating them. This CDR3 spans 13 amino acids. CDR1 is SGHTA and CDR2 is FQGTGA in the germline V gene. In DNA, the CDR3 is TGTGCCAGCAGCTTAGGTGGGCCAGATACGCAGTATTTT. Amino acids: CASSLGGPDTQYF. The full variable domain, with the rest looked up from reference TRBV7-3 and TRBJ2-3, is GAGVSQTPSNKVTEKGKYVELRCDPISGHTALYWYRQSLGQGPEFLIYFQGTGAADDSGLPNDRFFAVRPEGSVSTLKIQRTERGDSAVYLCASSLGGPDTQYFGPGTRLTVL.

The rearrangement uses TRBV6-5 and TRBJ1-1, with D tentatively TRBD1 (5 bases). CDR3 size: 14 residues. Trimming stripped 4 bases from V and 1 base from J, with 10 bases between. Germline V gene data show CDR1 as MNHEY and CDR2 as SVGAGI. CDR3 in DNA: TGTGCCAGCAGTTGGTCCGGGGGGAACACTGAAGCTTTCTTT. Its translation: CASSWSGGNTEAFF.

The chain couples TRBV6-5 to TRBJ1-4; 7 nucleotides match TRBD1. This CDR3 is built from 15 residues. Trimming cost V 3 bases and J 7 bases; bases outside gene matches: 8. The germline V gene has CDR1 MNHEY and CDR2 SVGAGI. This CDR3 is CASSYGTGVGEKLFF. The DNA of the CDR3 is TGTGCCAGCAGTTATGGTACAGGGGTAGGTGAAAAACTGTTTTTT.

This clone was seen only once. This rearrangement joins TRBV2 to TRBJ2-2; D perhaps matches TRBD2 (6 bases). The CDR3 loop spans 16 amino acids. CDR1 and CDR2 (germline): SNHLY, FYNNEI. V was cut by 4 bases and J by 0 bases, with 12 bases left in between. The CDR3 DNA reads as TGTGCCAGCAGTGTCCTCGGGAGCGCGAACACCGGGGAGCTGTTTTTT. Translated, it gives CASSVLGSANTGELFF. The variable domain in full, completed from reference TRBV2 and TRBJ2-2, reads EPEVTQTPSHQVTQMGQEVILRCVPISNHLYFYWYRQILGQKVEFLVSFYNNEISEKSEIFDDQFSVERPDGSNFTLKIRSTKLEDSAMYFCASSVLGSANTGELFFGEGSRLTVL.

V usage is TRBV2 and J usage is TRBJ1-1, with 9 bases lining up with TRBD1. CDR1 and CDR2 from the germline V gene are SNHLY and FYNNEI. Trimming at V came to 5 bases and at J to 0 bases, leaving 4 bases not matched to a gene. The CDR3 has 15 amino acids. The CDR3: CASSLQGAMNTEAFF. The CDR3 DNA sequence: TGTGCCAGCAGTCTACAGGGGGCCATGAACACTGAAGCTTTCTTT.

The chain recombines TRBV27 with TRBJ1-1; D unresolved. CDR1 and CDR2 (germline): MNHEY, SMNVEV (reference sequence). The CDR3 sequence is 15 residues long. V gave up 5 bases and J gave up 1 base, with 14 bases separating them. The CDR3, as DNA: TGTGCCAGCAGTCCTCGGGTATTTGGGAACACTGAAGCTTTCTTT. Its translation: CASSPRVFGNTEAFF.

This clone was counted only a few times. The J gene is TRBJ1-5, the V gene TRBV28; D gene ambiguous. The CDR3 is 17 residues long. Germline CDR1 and CDR2: MDHEN and SYDVKM. V dropped 2 bases and J dropped 1 base, with 15 bases sitting between them. CDR3 sequence (DNA): TGTGCCAGCAGTTTAGGAGGTTTCGGGCGGAGCAATCAGCCCCAGCATTTT. Its protein is CASSLGGFGRSNQPQHF.

The V gene is TRBV28, the J gene TRBJ2-6; the match to TRBD1 covers 10 bases. Trimming took 5 bases from V and 0 from J; bases not matched to a gene: 4. CDR3 size: 17 residues. CDR1 and CDR2 (germline): MDHEN, SYDVKM. The CDR3 sequence is CASSPGQGSSGANVLTF. In nucleotides, the CDR3 is TGTGCCAGCAGTCCGGGACAGGGGTCCTCTGGGGCCAACGTCCTGACTTTC.

The chain employs TRBV11-2 and TRBJ2-1; no reliable D call. Germline V gene data show CDR1 as SGHAT and CDR2 as FQNNGV. V lost 1 base and J 9 bases, leaving 16 bases between the germline ends. This CDR3 is built from 15 residues. The CDR3 loop is CASSLAPSPYSEQFF. The CDR3 DNA reads TGTGCCAGCAGCTTAGCGCCATCTCCGTATAGTGAGCAGTTCTTC.

The rearrangement joins TRBV20-1 to TRBJ1-5; TRBD1 might be the D (6 bases). Germline V gene lookup returns CDR1 DFQATT and CDR2 SNEGSKA (reference sequence). The V end lost 6 bases, the J end lost 4 bases, and 13 bases lay between the germline ends. The CDR3 is 13 amino acids. The CDR3 reads CSASQTGNQPQHF. The CDR3 DNA reads as TGCAGTGCCAGTCAAACAGGGAATCAGCCCCAGCATTTT.